The sequence of this TCR beta chain was determined in a study of T cells in Graves' hyperthyroidism and ophthalmopathy. This clonotype was counted ten times or more. Antigen: not known. Whole-study findings and limits: It was a median around seven months before onset that the model predicted ophthalmopathy.

With V trimmed by 8 bases and J by 4 bases, 7 bases remained unmatched. The CDR3 contains 14 residues. CDR1 is MDHEN and CDR2 is SYDVKM in the germline V gene. Amplification of TCR beta CDR3 regions used RNA as the template. A first-round RT-PCR of the TCR CDR3 used the HTBI primer set. TCRdb redid the calling of the multiplex PCR reads with MiXCR, one entry per CDR3 protein. The sample has approximately 710,000 distinct CDR3 sequences, around a sixth seen once. Patients were aged 18 to 65, had disease duration under 2 months, and had newly diagnosed hyperthyroidism. Sequenced: blood. The origin of this receptor is a man between 50 and 59 years old with Graves' hyperthyroidism. This chain joins TRBV28 and TRBJ1-5; 8 bases are a match to TRBD1. The CDR3 bases are TGTGCCAGCTCTACAGGGGGTAGTAATCAGCCCCAGCATTTT. Translation gives CASSTGGSNQPQHF.